A selection of T cell receptor beta chains follows, all from one sample in a study of spatial heterogeneity in lung cancer. TCRdb passed the 5' RACE reads through MiXCR, listing each CDR3 protein once. The data contain approximately 90,000 distinct CDR3 sequences, around 8.6% of them singletons. The sequenced sample was PBMCs, obtained at surgery. These receptors originate from a male donor with early-stage non-small cell lung cancer. CDR3s include the opening cysteine and the closing phenylalanine or tryptophan. The order of the fields is D gene, clone size, J gene, V gene, CDR3 DNA, CDR3 protein. The D gene is left open where the match is weak. A clone size is listed for some rows: how often the clone was seen (once, few, many), or a class if it is expanded.

>TRBD1|few|TRBJ2-1|TRBV7-9
TGTGCCAGCAGCATAGGGACAGCAAACAATGAGCAGTTCTTC
CASSIGTANNEQFF
>TRBD1|few|TRBJ1-1|TRBV4-1
TGCGCCAGCAGCCACCCCAGGACAGGGGAGACTGAAGCTTTCTTT
CASSHPRTGETEAFF
>.|.|TRBJ2-3|TRBV7-9
TGTGCCAGCAGCTTTTCAGGGGATCCCACAGATACGCAGTATTTT
CASSFSGDPTDTQYF
>TRBD2|.|TRBJ2-7|TRBV20-1
TGCAGTGCTAGAGAGGCGCGGGGGGCGACCTACGAGCAGTACTTC
CSAREARGATYEQYF
>.|few|TRBJ1-1|TRBV6-2/TRBV6-3
TGTGCCAGCAGTCTCAGGGGTCCAAAAGCTTTCTTT
CASSLRGPKAFF
>.|few|TRBJ2-1|TRBV20-1
TGCGGAGGGACCCAGCGTAATGAGCAGTTCTTC
CGGTQRNEQFF
>.|.|TRBJ2-1|TRBV20-1
TGCAGTGCTAGAGGTGCGAGCAATGAGCAGTTCTTC
CSARGASNEQFF
>.|many|TRBJ1-1|TRBV28
TGTGCCAGCAGTTTGAAGTCGGACCGGGAAGCTTTCTTT
CASSLKSDREAFF
>.|many|TRBJ2-2|TRBV19
TGTGCCAGTAGAGGCGGGCGCCCGAACACCGGGGAGCTGTTTTTT
CASRGGRPNTGELFF
>TRBD2|.|TRBJ2-1|TRBV7-9
TGTGCCAGCACCGTAACTAGCGGGAGGCTGTTCTTC
CASTVTSGRLFF
>.|.|TRBJ1-2|TRBV27
TGTGCCAGCGGGGACGGACCCTATGGCTACACCTTC
CASGDGPYGYTF
>TRBD1|few|TRBJ1-4|TRBV20-1
TGCAGTGCCAGGAGGGCAGGGGGACCAACTAATGAAAAACTGTTTTTT
CSARRAGGPTNEKLFF
>.|many|TRBJ1-2|TRBV10-3
TGTGCCATCAGTGAGTCGGACGGACGGTCTTCTGTCTATGGCTACACCTTC
CAISESDGRSSVYGYTF
>.|.|TRBJ1-5|TRBV24-1
TGTGCCACCAGTTCAGGAACAGGCCCCGATGGTGGCAATCAGCCCCAGCATTTT
CATSSGTGPDGGNQPQHF
>TRBD1|few|TRBJ1-3|TRBV20-1
TGCAGTGCTAGAGTCGGGGACAGCGCCGGAAACACCATATATTTT
CSARVGDSAGNTIYF
>.|.|TRBJ2-7|TRBV20-1
TGCAGTGCGTGTACAGAGGCCAGCTCCTACGAGCAGTACTTC
CSACTEASSYEQYF
>TRBD1|.|TRBJ1-6|TRBV7-2
TGTGCCAGCAGCGTCTGGGACAGCAGCTCCTATAATTCACCCCTCCACTTT
CASSVWDSSSYNSPLHF
>.|few|TRBJ2-5|TRBV18
TGTGCCAGCTCACCCCTCTTGACTAGTGAGACCCAGTACTTC
CASSPLLTSETQYF
>TRBD1|many|TRBJ1-1|TRBV2
TGTGCCAGCAAGGACAGGGGGAACACTGAAGCTTTCTTT
CASKDRGNTEAFF
>.|many|TRBJ2-7|TRBV20-1
TGCAGTGCCAAACATCACTCCTACGAGCAGTACTTC
CSAKHHSYEQYF
>.|.|TRBJ2-1|TRBV29-1
TGCAGCGTTGAAGTGCGCAACCGCGGCGGCGATGAGCAGTTCTTC
CSVEVRNRGGDEQFF
>.|many|TRBJ2-5|TRBV7-9
TGTGCCAGCAGCCCCGGACTTCCCCAAGAGACCCAGTACTTC
CASSPGLPQETQYF
>.|few|TRBJ1-4|TRBV7-9
TGTGCCAGCAGCTTGAGGGAGGCTGGTGAAAAACTGTTTTTT
CASSLREAGEKLFF
>.|many|TRBJ2-3|TRBV27
TGTGCCAGCAGTTTACATGGGCCTTCGTCCGGAACGCAGTATTTT
CASSLHGPSSGTQYF
>.|many|TRBJ1-1|TRBV30
TGTGCCTGGAGTCCAGGGAACACTGAAGCTTTCTTT
CAWSPGNTEAFF
>TRBD2|many|TRBJ2-7|TRBV29-1
TGCAGCGTTGGACTAGCGGGAGAGCAGTACTTC
CSVGLAGEQYF
>.|.|TRBJ2-5|TRBV5-4
TGTGCCAGCAGCGGGGTACAGGGCAACGAGAAGGGGGAGACCCAGTACTTC
CASSGVQGNEKGETQYF
>.|many|TRBJ2-1|TRBV7-9
TGTGCCAGCAGCTCGGGGTTGTCCTACAATGAGCAGTTCTTC
CASSSGLSYNEQFF
>TRBD2|few|TRBJ2-3|TRBV19
TGTGCCAGTACGCGGGGGAGCACAGATACGCAGTATTTT
CASTRGSTDTQYF
>.|many|TRBJ2-5|TRBV29-1
TGCAGCGCAAGGAGGGGAGAAGAGACCCAGTACTTC
CSARRGEETQYF
>.|few|TRBJ1-4|TRBV20-1
TGCAGTGCTATGCCTCAGGGTGGTGAAAAACTGTTTTTT
CSAMPQGGEKLFF
>.|many|TRBJ2-3|TRBV3-1
TGTGCCAGCAGCCGAGGTAGCGGTAGCACAGATACGCAGTATTTT
CASSRGSGSTDTQYF
>TRBD1|.|TRBJ2-7|TRBV5-5
TGTGCCAGCAGCTTGGAGGGGGCAGACGAGCAGTACTTC
CASSLEGADEQYF
>.|.|TRBJ2-2|TRBV12-3/TRBV12-4
TGTGCCAGCAGTCCCGAGGGCGGGGAGCTGTTTTTT
CASSPEGGELFF
>.|.|TRBJ2-1|TRBV24-1
TGTGCCACCAGTGTCGCGGCCAAACGGGGATCTGAGCAGTTCTTC
CATSVAAKRGSEQFF
>.|many|TRBJ1-3|TRBV2
TGTGCCAGCAGTGTGGGATTAAACTCTGGAAACACCATATATTTT
CASSVGLNSGNTIYF
>TRBD2|.|TRBJ2-4|TRBV6-2/TRBV6-3
TGTGCCAGCAGTTTCGGGGGGATAACCAAAAACATTCAGTACTTC
CASSFGGITKNIQYF
>.|many|TRBJ2-5|TRBV3-1
TGTGCCAGCAGCCAGCTTACCGGGACTTCTGGGACCCAGTACTTC
CASSQLTGTSGTQYF
>TRBD2|few|TRBJ2-3|TRBV4-2
TGTGCCAGCAGCCAAGATCGTCCTAGCGGGAGCACCTGGTCAAATACGCAGTATTTT
CASSQDRPSGSTWSNTQYF
>TRBD1|many|TRBJ1-1|TRBV4-3
TGCGCCAGCAGCCAAGAATTGGGCAGGGGGACTGAAGCTTTCTTT
CASSQELGRGTEAFF
>TRBD1|many|TRBJ1-1|TRBV20-1
TGCAGTGCTAGGACAGGGAGGAACACTGAAGCTTTCTTT
CSARTGRNTEAFF
>TRBD2|few|TRBJ2-3|TRBV18
TGTGCCAGCTCACCTATAGCGGGGCGCAGCACAGATACGCAGTATTTT
CASSPIAGRSTDTQYF
>.|.|TRBJ2-3|TRBV7-9
TGTGCCAGCAGCTCCTCCCCGGTAGCTGGGGGAAGCACAGATACGCAGTATTTT
CASSSSPVAGGSTDTQYF
>.|many|TRBJ1-4|TRBV4-1
TGCGCCAGCAGCCAAGACGAACATCGAAAACTGTTTTTT
CASSQDEHRKLFF
>.|.|TRBJ2-7|TRBV20-1
TGCAGTGCTAGTCCTCACCTGATCTCCTACGAGCAGTACTTC
CSASPHLISYEQYF
>TRBD2|few|TRBJ2-3|TRBV20-1
TGCAGTGTCATACTAGCGGATACGCAGTATTTT
CSVILADTQYF
>.|few|TRBJ2-3|TRBV6-2/TRBV6-3
TGTGCCAGCAGTTTAATAAGTCCCGACACAGATACGCAGTATTTT
CASSLISPDTDTQYF
>.|few|TRBJ2-3|TRBV5-1
TGCGCCAGCAGCTTGGAGGGCCGCACAGATACGCAGTATTTT
CASSLEGRTDTQYF
>TRBD1|.|TRBJ1-5|TRBV25-1
TGTGCCAGCAGCGCTAATGGACAGGGGGCACAGCCCCAGCATTTT
CASSANGQGAQPQHF
>.|.|TRBJ1-1|TRBV30
TGTGCCTGGAGTGTAGAAGAAGCTTTCTTT
CAWSVEEAFF
>.|many|TRBJ2-7|TRBV11-2
TGTGCCAGCAGCCGCGACTCAAAGTCCTACGAGCAGTACTTC
CASSRDSKSYEQYF
>.|.|TRBJ1-1|TRBV30
TGTGCCTGGAGCCAGGAGTTCATGAACACTGAAGCTTTCTTT
CAWSQEFMNTEAFF
>TRBD1|many|TRBJ2-3|TRBV6-6
TGTGCCAGCAGTTACCCAGTTCTGTCGGGACAGGGCTCTAGCACAGATACGCAGTATTTT
CASSYPVLSGQGSSTDTQYF
>.|few|TRBJ2-3|TRBV4-3
TGCGCCAGCAGCCAGGGGAGAGGGGATACGCAGTATTTT
CASSQGRGDTQYF
>.|few|TRBJ2-5|TRBV12-3/TRBV12-4
TGTGCCAGCAGTATGGAGGGGCCGGTTAGAGAGACCCAGTACTTC
CASSMEGPVRETQYF